The sequence of this T cell receptor (beta chain) was determined in a study of T cells in Graves' hyperthyroidism and ophthalmopathy. This CDR3 comprises 13 residues. Germline values: CDR1 SGHAT, CDR2 FQNNGV. V lost 7 bases to trimming and J lost 1 base, with 9 bases between them. TCR beta CDR3 regions were amplified from RNA. Initially, a first-round RT-PCR of the TCR CDR3 employed the HTBI primer set. TCRdb re-derived calls from the multiplex PCR reads in MiXCR, one entry per CDR3 protein. The sample consists of almost 600,000 distinct CDR3 sequences, 40% to 55% of them appearing once. Study outcomes and limitations: Most expanded thyroid clonotypes above 0.001 recurred in blood.

This clonotype occurred many times. No antigen is known for it. Over 18 months, lack of ophthalmopathy progression marked Graves' hyperthyroidism as stable. Uncontrolled infection, other autoimmune disease, pregnancy or lactation led to exclusion. The sequence came from a woman between 18 and 30 years old with Graves' hyperthyroidism. Material for sequencing was peripheral blood or thyroid tissue (not recorded which). The V call is TRBV11-2, the J call TRBJ2-3; D unclear. The CDR3 DNA is TGTGCCAGCAAACTGACGGGCACAGATACGCAGTATTTT. This gives the protein CASKLTGTDTQYF.